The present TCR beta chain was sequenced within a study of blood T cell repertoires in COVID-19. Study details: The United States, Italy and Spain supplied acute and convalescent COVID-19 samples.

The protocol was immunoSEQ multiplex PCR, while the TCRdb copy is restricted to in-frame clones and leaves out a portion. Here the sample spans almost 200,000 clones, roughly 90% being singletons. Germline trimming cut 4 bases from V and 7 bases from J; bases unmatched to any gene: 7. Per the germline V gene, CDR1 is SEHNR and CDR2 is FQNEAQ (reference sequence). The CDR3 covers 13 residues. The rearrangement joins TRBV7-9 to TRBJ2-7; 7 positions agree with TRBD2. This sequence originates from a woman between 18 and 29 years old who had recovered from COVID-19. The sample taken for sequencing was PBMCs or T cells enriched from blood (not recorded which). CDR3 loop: CASSSTSHGEQYF. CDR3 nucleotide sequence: TGTGCCAGCAGCTCGACTAGCCACGGGGAGCAGTACTTC.